The clone carrying this TCR beta chain was detected only a few times. Its antigen is undetermined. The V end was cut by 3 bases, the J end by 0 bases, with 12 bases between. This CDR3 spans 16 amino acids. Germline V gene lookup returns CDR1 SGHAT and CDR2 FQDESV (reference sequence). The entry originates in a study of T cells in Graves' hyperthyroidism and ophthalmopathy. Study-level information: Peripheral blood sampling occurred at initial diagnosis, before any treatment. The study, taken as a whole, reports: Most expanded thyroid clonotypes above 0.001 also appeared in blood.

Amplification of TCR beta CDR3 regions used RNA as the template. A set of HTBI primers served as the primers for a first-round RT-PCR of the TCR CDR3. TCRdb reprocessed the multiplex PCR reads with MiXCR, giving one entry per CDR3 protein. The table lists roughly 280,000 distinct CDR3 sequences, approximately 23% of them singletons. Clinical symptoms, serum thyroxine, TRAb, thyroid ultrasound and orbital computed tomography established diagnosis. This receptor was obtained from a man aged 25 to 45 with Graves' ophthalmopathy. The chain recombines TRBV11-1 with TRBJ1-5; tentatively, D is TRBD1 (5 bases). The material sequenced was blood. CDR3 loop: CASSFHTGVSNQPQHF. CDR3 bases: TGTGCCAGCAGCTTCCATACAGGAGTTAGCAATCAGCCCCAGCATTTT.